The following is a T cell receptor beta chain sequence with its context. Treatment reported: some 20 received Ad26.COV2.S at low or high dose, single or two shots; about 5 received placebo; per-sample allocation not given. Each sample was drawn 63 days after the first injection (of vaccine or placebo). V was clipped by 4 bases and J by 8 bases, with 15 bases between them. This CDR3 spans 14 amino acids. The germline V gene has CDR1 LGHDT and CDR2 YNNKEL (reference sequence). Method: immunoSEQ multiplex PCR; TCRdb's copy keeps in-frame clones and lacks some. This table holds a few hundred thousand clones, 90% found once. This sample stems from a study of Ad26.COV2.S vaccination and SARS-CoV-2 variants.

The clonotype was recovered from a person aged 18 to 65 who received the Ad26.COV2.S COVID-19 vaccine or a placebo. Sequences were derived from peripheral blood, sampled in a trial of Ad26.COV2.S vaccine versus placebo. The V gene is TRBV3-1 (or the pseudogene TRBV3-2), the J gene TRBJ1-5, with D possibly matching TRBD1 (5 bases). The chain's CDR3 is CASSPGRGGKPQHF. The DNA of the CDR3 is TGTGCCAGCAGCCCTGGACGGGGCGGCAAGCCCCAGCATTTT.